Sequencing of this T cell receptor (beta chain) was carried out in a study of regulatory T cells in long-lasting Graves disease. This clonotype has at least ten counts. The CDR3 spans 14 residues. CDR1 is DFQATT and CDR2 is SNEGSKA in the germline V gene (reference sequence). V was trimmed by 0 bases and J by 4 bases, leaving 12 bases between them. Time point of the sample: newly diagnosed GD, antithyroid drugs for less than 3 months. PBMC-derived RNA was used for the TCR library. Graves' disease diagnosis followed American Thyroid Association guidelines. Combining iRepertoire HTBI primers with Arm-PCR of CDR3 regions, the authors built TCR beta libraries. TCRdb re-analysed the multiplex PCR reads in MiXCR, keeping a single row per CDR3 protein. The sample contains fewer than 400,000 distinct CDR3 sequences, approximately 20% of which appear only once.

The origin of this receptor is a female donor with Graves disease. The sequences come from peripheral blood mononuclear cells (PBMCs), collected at new diagnosis, from a patient treated with antithyroid drugs. The chain employs TRBV20-1 and TRBJ1-1; D is undetermined. The CDR3 sequence is CSARDTPVGTEAFF. CDR3 sequence (DNA): TGCAGTGCTAGAGATACCCCGGTGGGCACTGAAGCTTTCTTT.